The source of this T cell receptor (beta chain) is a study of cytomegalovirus exposure and HLA in healthy donors. Study-level information: The Caucasian-associated ancestry cluster contained about four fifths of the approximately 390 genotyped donors. Whole-study results and caveats: Further analysis, carried out later, found HLA-associated TCR beta chains more clonally expanded than equally common other chains. In a later analysis, V- and J-gene trimming of beta chains associated with a DCLRE1C missense variant, replicated independently. As immune exposure information, only CMV serostatus was available.

PCR involved 60 Vbeta and 13 Jbeta primers. Assay: immunoSEQ multiplex PCR; the TCRdb copy retains only in-frame clones and omits some. The sample includes fewer than 250,000 clones, roughly 80% of them seen just once. As to this clone: What it binds is unknown.

The V segment lost 10 bases and the J segment 11 bases; nucleotides outside the gene matches: 18. CDR3 length: 14 amino acids. Germline-derived CDR1 and CDR2 are SGHNT and YYREEE (reference sequence). This clonotype was sampled from a woman between 25 and 40 years old in good health and CMV-seropositive. The sequenced material came from PBMCs. J is TRBJ2-5 and V is TRBV5-4, with 9 positions matching TRBD2. The CDR3: CAGSLAGSRGEQYF. The CDR3 DNA reads as TGTGCCGGTTCTCTAGCGGGATCGAGGGGAGAGCAGTACTTC.